Shown below are 15 T cell receptor beta chains from a single sample sequenced in a study of Graves' ophthalmopathy and Graves' hyperthyroidism. Beta-chain TCR CDR3 regions were amplified from RNA transcripts. First-round RT-PCR employed HTBI primers, with a second-round multiplex PCR after it. One entry per CDR3 protein results from TCRdb running MiXCR on the multiplex PCR reads. The repertoire holds 400,000 or so distinct CDR3 sequences, with roughly 15% as singletons. What was sequenced was peripheral blood. The receptors here all came from a young woman with stable Graves' hyperthyroidism.

This clonotype was picked up many times. The rearrangement joins TRBV20-1 to TRBJ2-7, with D unclear. The CDR3 covers 13 residues. V lost 1 base to trimming and J lost 0 bases, with 7 bases between them. Germline V CDR1 and CDR2: DFQATT, SNEGSKA (reference sequence). The CDR3: CSARVPSSYEQYF. For the CDR3, the DNA is TGCAGTGCTAGAGTGCCCAGCTCCTACGAGCAGTACTTC.

This clonotype was observed many times. Here the CDR3 DNA reads TGTGCCACCTCAGACGGCGCCATTGAAGCTTTCTTT. Its translation is CATSDGAIEAFF. This chain connects TRBV24-1 to TRBJ1-1, with D unresolved. The CDR3 extends over 12 amino acids. V shed 9 bases and J shed 7 bases, with 14 bases lying between them. The germline gives CDR1 KGHDR, CDR2 SFDVKD.

Points on this clonotype: It may be a read error: a sequence one base away is much more abundant. This rearrangement joins TRBV28 to TRBJ2-2, with D perhaps TRBD2 (5 bases). Germline V gene sequence: CDR1 MDHEN, CDR2 SYDVKM. The CDR3 has 15 residues. CDR3 loop: CASSPYRGYTGELCF. The CDR3 DNA reads TGTGCCAGCAGTCCCTATCGAGGGTATACCGGGGAGCTGTGTTTT.

This clonotype was picked up a small number of times. The chain recombines TRBV18 with TRBJ1-3; D is unresolved. The CDR3 is 15 residues long. Germline CDR1 reads KGHSH; CDR2 reads LQKENI. The V and J ends lost 1 base and 0 bases respectively, with 7 bases between them. Here the CDR3 DNA reads TGTGCCAGCTCACCACAACGAATCTCTGGAAACACCATATATTTT. This codes for CASSPQRISGNTIYF.

This clonotype was detected ten times or more. The CDR3 DNA sequence: TGTGCCAGCCTCGACGGTATAAGCAATCAGCCCCAGCATTTT. It yields the protein CASLDGISNQPQHF. The V call is TRBV6-2 or TRBV6-3, the J call TRBJ1-5, with D unclear. Looked up from germline, CDR1 is MNHEY and CDR2 is SVGEGT. This CDR3 spans 14 amino acids. The ends were cut back, 8 bases at V and 1 base at J, with 12 bases in the middle.

A remark on this clonotype: One end of the junction varies from germline; a read error may be responsible. The rearrangement links TRBV4-1 to TRBJ1-2; no definite D call. Germline V gene sequence: CDR1 MGHRA, CDR2 YSYEKL. The CDR3 runs 16 residues. CDR3 sequence reads: CASSQDKTETGYGCTF. In nucleotides, the CDR3 is TGCGCCAGCAGCCAAGATAAAACAGAGACGGGCTATGGCTGCACCTTC.

This clonotype was detected many times. This chain joins TRBV3-1 and TRBJ2-5; perhaps TRBD1 as D (6 bases). This CDR3 is 17 amino acids long. Germline loops: CDR1 LGHDT, CDR2 YNNKEL (reference sequence). Trimming shortened V by 0 bases and J by 3 bases, and 17 bases separated the two germline ends. CDR3 nucleotides: TGTGCCAGCAGCCAAGATTGGCGACTGGGGGCCAAAGAGACCCAGTACTTC. This encodes CASSQDWRLGAKETQYF.

This clonotype has ten or more counts. The chain couples TRBV20-1 to TRBJ2-7, with D perhaps matching TRBD1 or TRBD2 (5 bases each). Between the trimmed V and J ends, which lost 3 bases and 1 base, there was a span of 10 bases. The CDR3 runs 13 residues. Germline V CDR1 and CDR2: DFQATT, SNEGSKA (reference sequence). CDR3 nucleotides: TGCAGTGCTAGCAGGGAGCTTTCCTACGAGCAGTACTTC. Amino acid sequence: CSASRELSYEQYF.

This chain joins TRBV6-5 and TRBJ2-2; D assignment may be TRBD1 or TRBD2 (5 bases each). This CDR3 has 16 residues. The germline V gene encodes CDR1 MNHEY and CDR2 SVGAGI. The V end was cut by 2 bases, the J end by 0 bases, with 10 bases between. The CDR3, as DNA: TGTGCCAGCAGTTACCTGCAGGGAGCGAACACCGGGGAGCTGTTTTTT. Translation: CASSYLQGANTGELFF.

This clonotype was seen repeatedly, ten times or more. The chain's CDR3 is CATSGVGNYGYTF. Written as DNA, the CDR3 is TGTGCCACCAGCGGGGTCGGTAACTATGGCTACACCTTC. V usage is TRBV15 and J usage is TRBJ1-2; D unresolved. Trimming cost V 5 bases and J 1 base, with 8 bases left between them. In germline, CDR1 is LNHNV, CDR2 YYDKDF (reference sequence). The length of the CDR3 is 13 residues.

The gene calls are TRBV6-1 and TRBJ1-5; D uncertain. CDR3 length: 17 residues. V lost 7 bases and J lost 0, with 19 bases in between. Germline V gene data show CDR1 as MNHNS and CDR2 as SASEGT. This CDR3 is CASNTPAGDYSNQPQHF. The CDR3 region has the DNA TGTGCCAGCAACACACCCGCGGGTGACTATAGCAATCAGCCCCAGCATTTT.

The sample holds many counts of this clonotype. This chain links TRBV19 with TRBJ1-2; TRBD1 matches 8 bases. CDR1 is LNHDA and CDR2 is SQIVND in the germline V gene (reference sequence). CDR3 length: 16 amino acids. V gave up 3 bases and J gave up 5 bases; unmatched junction bases: 11. The CDR3 DNA is TGTGCCAGTAGTATGGCCCCTCAGGGGGCTCGGTATGGCTACACCTTC. Translated, it gives CASSMAPQGARYGYTF. The full variable domain, completed using reference TRBV19 and TRBJ1-2, is DGGITQSPKYLFRKEGQNVTLSCEQNLNHDAMYWYRQDPGQGLRLIYYSQIVNDFQKGDIAEGYSVSREKKESFPLTVTSAQKNPTAFYLCASSMAPQGARYGYTFGSGTRLTVV.

This clonotype occurred many times. The chain is built from TRBV12-3 or TRBV12-4 and TRBJ2-2; D unresolved. The V and J ends lost 5 bases and 4 bases respectively, with 8 bases between them. This CDR3 comprises 13 residues. The CDR3 DNA reads as TGTGCCAGCAGTATCAAACTCACCGGGGAGCTGTTTTTT. It is translated as CASSIKLTGELFF.

This clonotype was observed many times. The chain carries TRBV19 and TRBJ2-5; D call uncertain. V shed 4 bases and J shed 6 bases, with 9 bases lying between them. The germline gives CDR1 LNHDA, CDR2 SQIVND (reference sequence). The CDR3 is 12 residues long. Here the CDR3 reads CASSTGRKTQYF. Written as DNA, the CDR3 is TGTGCCAGTAGTACGGGCCGGAAGACCCAGTACTTC.

This clonotype was observed many times. V is TRBV12-3 or TRBV12-4 and J is TRBJ1-1; weak D call: TRBD1 (5 bases). This CDR3 spans 14 amino acids. Trimming pared 5 bases from V and 4 bases from J, leaving 14 bases between. DNA for the CDR3: TGTGCCAGCAGTCCAGGGAGAGGGGCCACTGAAGCTTTCTTT. Translation gives CASSPGRGATEAFF.